This T cell receptor beta chain is from a study of T cells after yellow fever vaccination. Study-level results: Reappearing after the booster were most of the clones from primary vaccination (96% CD4, approximately 85% CD8). Peaking on day 5 versus 15, the secondary response was faster but weaker.

MiXCR was run by TCRdb on the 5' RACE reads, yielding one entry per CDR3 protein. The sample yields over 300,000 distinct CDR3 sequences, approximately 4% seen once. This clonotype occurred a few times. As yet, its antigen is unknown. There are 12 residues in the CDR3. Looked up from germline, CDR1 is SGHDT and CDR2 is YYEEEE. Trimming removed 1 base at V and 4 bases at J, with 5 bases between. The clonotype originates from a man younger than 30 who received the YFV17D yellow fever vaccine. The sequencing used PBMCs, collected 5 days after the yellow fever booster vaccination. The chain employs TRBV5-6 and TRBJ1-2; D uncertain. In DNA, the CDR3 is TGTGCCAGCAGCTTGTACAGCTATGGCTACACCTTC. Translating it yields CASSLYSYGYTF.